The present entry profiles one T cell receptor (beta chain) with its context. V gave up 4 bases and J gave up 4 bases; unmatched junction bases: 18. Germline CDR1 is SGHAT and CDR2 is FQDESV (reference sequence). This CDR3 region has 19 residues. The source of the sample is a study of patients and donors after allogeneic stem cell transplantation. MiXCR, run by TCRdb on the RT-PCR reads, gives a single entry per CDR3 protein. The data contain roughly 880,000 distinct CDR3 sequences, about a sixth of them singletons. The TCR sequence derives from a human donor who was either an allogeneic HSCT recipient or a stem cell or donor lymphocyte infusion donor (not recorded which). It is not recorded whose cells these are; they may come from a transplant donor. V and J are TRBV11-1 and TRBJ1-3, with 8 bases fitting TRBD1. The sample consisted of blood, either unsorted or a sorted T cell fraction (not recorded which). This chain's CDR3 is CASSSIRPGTGFSGNTIYF. In DNA form, the CDR3 reads TGTGCCAGCAGCTCCATACGTCCCGGGACAGGCTTCTCGGGAAACACCATATATTTT. Full variable domain (rest looked up from reference TRBV11-1 and TRBJ1-3): EAEVAQSPRYKITEKSQAVAFWCDPISGHATLYWYRQILGQGPELLVQFQDESVVDDSQLPKDRFSAERLKGVDSTLKIQPAELGDSAMYLCASSSIRPGTGFSGNTIYFGEGSWLTVV.